The present T cell receptor beta chain was sequenced within a study of shared clonotypes between healthy human individuals. In the study overall: Three plates were used per donor for CD4 naive, three for CD4 memory, two for CD8 naive and one for CD8 memory.

Remarks on this clone: The antigen remains undetermined.

The CDR3 is 15 residues long. The germline gives CDR1 MDHEN, CDR2 SYDVKM. Trimming took off 3 bases at V and 5 bases at J, with 14 bases between the two ends. Naive-designated CD8 cells lacked CD45RO, were positively enriched for CCR7, and omitted terminally differentiated effector memory CD45RA+ cells. Caucasian adults residing in Nashville, Tennessee made up all the donors. Study-level findings and limits: Shared clonotypes across all four donors exceeded non-shared ones in generation probability. There were few donors, and this limited the genetic and exposure-history diversity represented.

TCRdb keeps only in-frame clones here, not all; method: immunoSEQ multiplex PCR. The sample lists around 2,000,000 clones, 85% to 95% seen once, with roughly 1.8% in the top ten. This sequence originates from a man aged 18 to 30 in good health. Some clones in this sample may be carry-over from other donors' samples. The sample taken for sequencing was naive CD8+ T cells from PBMCs. J is TRBJ2-1 and V is TRBV28, with a possible D match to TRBD2 (6 bases). CDR3 coding DNA: TGTGCCAGCAGTTTCGGGCTAGCGCAAGACAATGAGCAGTTCTTC. This codes for CASSFGLAQDNEQFF.